The 9 T cell receptor beta chains presented below share a single source sample, sequenced in a study of spatial heterogeneity in lung cancer. Stated time point: sample taken at primary tumor resection. TCRs were sequenced from unsorted whole RNA of tumor, nontumor lung or PBMC. TCRdb fed the 5' RACE reads into MiXCR, producing one record per CDR3 protein. The table has some 47,000 distinct CDR3 sequences, around 7% seen once. The sequenced sample was PBMCs, obtained at surgery. The source of these receptors is a female donor with early-stage non-small cell lung cancer.

This clonotype showed up many times. The gene calls are TRBV14 and TRBJ1-1; weak D call: TRBD1 (6 bases). There are 16 residues in the CDR3. V was clipped by 0 bases and J by 10 bases, with 21 bases between them. CDR1 is SGHDN and CDR2 is FVKESK in the germline V gene. The CDR3 loop is CASSQDRGAGRLRAFF. CDR3 nucleotide sequence: TGTGCCAGCAGCCAAGACCGGGGGGCAGGGCGGCTTCGAGCTTTCTTT.

The chain combines TRBV7-3 with TRBJ2-5, with 8 bases lining up with TRBD1. The V and J ends lost 5 bases and 1 base, in that order; junction bases with no gene match: 0. The CDR3 runs to 13 residues. Germline lookup yields CDR1 SGHTA and CDR2 FQGTGA. In nucleotides, the CDR3 is TGTGCCAGCAGCCAGGGGGCCCAAGAGACCCAGTACTTC. Encoded protein: CASSQGAQETQYF.

Here the CDR3 DNA reads TGTGCCTCTCAACCGGGACAGAGCTACGAGCAGTACTTC. It yields the protein CASQPGQSYEQYF. The chain links TRBV18 to TRBJ2-7; 7 positions agree with TRBD1. This CDR3 comprises 13 residues. V lost 11 bases, J lost 3 bases, and 10 bases stayed unmatched. Germline loops: CDR1 KGHSH, CDR2 LQKENI.

This clonotype has just a few counts. The chain employs TRBV14 and TRBJ1-6; TRBD1 matches 7 bases. V shed 2 bases and J 3 bases; nucleotides not matched to a gene: 4. The CDR3 contains 16 residues. Germline V gene lookup returns CDR1 SGHDN and CDR2 FVKESK. The chain's CDR3 is CASSQRGRFYNSPLHF. CDR3 coding DNA: TGTGCCAGCAGCCAAAGGGGGCGGTTCTATAATTCACCCCTCCACTTT.

The chain has TRBV7-8 and TRBJ2-7; D is unclear. The V gene lost 0 bases and the J gene lost 4 bases, with 10 bases spanning the gap. CDR1 and CDR2 from the germline V gene are SGHVS and FQNEAQ. The CDR3 is 14 amino acids. Written as DNA, the CDR3 is TGTGCCAGCAGCTTAGCTTTGATATATTACGAGCAGTACTTC. Its protein product is CASSLALIYYEQYF.

This clonotype was seen ten or more times. The J gene is TRBJ1-5, the V gene TRBV28, with 9 bases aligning to TRBD1. J lost 4 bases, V lost 5 bases, and 3 bases had no gene match. This CDR3 comprises 14 residues. CDR1 and CDR2 (germline): MDHEN, SYDVKM. The CDR3 loop is CASSHGQGNQPQHF. In nucleotides, the CDR3 is TGTGCCAGCAGTCACGGACAGGGGAATCAGCCCCAGCATTTT.

This clonotype has at least ten counts. V gene TRBV19 combines with J gene TRBJ2-1; 8 nucleotides agree with TRBD2. CDR3 length: 16 amino acids. After removal of 7 bases from V and 2 bases from J, the junction contained 10 bases not matched to a gene. Germline values: CDR1 LNHDA, CDR2 SQIVND (reference sequence). DNA for the CDR3: TGTGCCAGTATTATCCGGGCGGGGGGCCCCTACAATGAGCAGTTCTTC. This codes for CASIIRAGGPYNEQFF.

The chain joins TRBV5-6 to TRBJ1-3, with TRBD1 as a possible D gene (6 bases). Trimming took 0 bases from V and 0 from J, leaving 13 bases between them. Germline-derived CDR1 and CDR2 are SGHDT and YYEEEE. The CDR3 has 17 amino acids. The DNA of the CDR3 is TGTGCCAGCAGCTTGGGGCTGGGGGCACCCTCTGGAAACACCATATATTTT. Encoded protein: CASSLGLGAPSGNTIYF.

This clonotype appeared many times. The CDR3 protein is CATRKRGSGDTEAFF. The CDR3 DNA sequence: TGTGCCACCAGGAAGAGGGGGTCGGGGGACACTGAAGCTTTCTTT. This rearrangement joins TRBV15 to TRBJ1-1; tentative D call: TRBD1 (6 bases). Trimming took off 6 bases at V and 3 bases at J, with 17 bases between the two ends. The CDR3 consists of 15 residues. Germline CDR1 LNHNV, CDR2 YYDKDF (reference sequence).